A single sample is the source of the 32 T cell receptor beta chains below, sequenced in a study of OX40 agonist ivuxolimab in advanced cancers. TCRdb's copy holds only in-frame clones and misses some; the assay was immunoSEQ multiplex PCR. This repertoire shows about 76,000 clones, around 84% found once; its top ten account for roughly 1.8%. The source was CD4+ or CD8+ T cells sorted from blood, collected in a trial of the OX40 agonist ivuxolimab. These receptors all come from an adult with an advanced solid tumor such as melanoma, head and neck, liver or kidney cancer.

This clone was recorded once. This chain uses TRBV19 with TRBJ1-6; possibly TRBD1 for D (5 bases). Trimming took off 3 bases at V and 1 base at J, with 10 bases between the two ends. Germline CDR1 LNHDA, CDR2 SQIVND (reference sequence). The CDR3 extends over 16 amino acids. The DNA for the CDR3 is TGTGCCAGTAGTATCTTTCGGGGGTCCTATAATTCACCCCTCCACTTT. Protein: CASSIFRGSYNSPLHF.

This chain connects TRBV5-1 to TRBJ1-5; the match to TRBD1 covers 8 bases. CDR1 and CDR2 (germline): SGHRS, YFSETQ. The CDR3 has 15 amino acids. With V trimmed by 3 bases and J by 7 bases, 9 bases remained unmatched. The CDR3 sequence: CASSWWTGIDQPQHF. CDR3 nucleotides: TGCGCCAGCAGCTGGTGGACAGGGATCGACCAGCCCCAGCATTTT.

The chain joins TRBV9 to TRBJ1-3; TRBD1 matches at 7 bases. Looked up from germline, CDR1 is SGDLS and CDR2 is YYNGEE. CDR3 length: 15 residues. The J segment lost 2 bases and the V segment lost 0 bases, leaving 2 bases of the junction unmatched. The chain's CDR3 is CASSVGTGPGNTIYF. DNA of the CDR3: TGTGCCAGCAGCGTAGGGACAGGCCCTGGAAACACCATATATTTT. The full variable domain, in which reference TRBV9 and TRBJ1-3 provide the parts outside the CDR3, is DSGVTQTPKHLITATGQRVTLRCSPRSGDLSVYWYQQSLDQGLQFLIQYYNGEERAKGNILERFSAQQFPDLHSELNLSSLELGDSALYFCASSVGTGPGNTIYFGEGSWLTVV.

This clone was found once. The V call is TRBV27, the J call TRBJ1-1; the D is unclear. The CDR3 spans 15 residues. Germline V gives CDR1 MNHEY, CDR2 SMNVEV (reference sequence). Trimming took off 3 bases at V and 1 base at J, with 12 bases between the two ends. CDR3 bases: TGTGCCAGCAGTTTCCACGGGCGGGGGAACACTGAAGCTTTCTTT. Translated, it gives CASSFHGRGNTEAFF.

This rearrangement joins TRBV7-6 to TRBJ2-7, with D tentatively TRBD1 (5 bases). V was pared by 2 bases and J by 2 bases, with 10 bases between. Germline values: CDR1 SGHVS, CDR2 FNYEAQ. This CDR3 spans 14 amino acids. CDR3 nucleotides: TGTGCCAGCAGCTTACGACAGAGGCCCTACGAGCAGTACTTC. Its translation: CASSLRQRPYEQYF.

This chain links TRBV5-6 with TRBJ1-6, with D tentatively TRBD1 (5 bases). V dropped 4 bases and J dropped 9 bases, with 14 bases sitting between them. The CDR3 has 14 amino acids. CDR1 is SGHDT and CDR2 is YYEEEE in the germline V gene. The CDR3 loop reads CASSLGDLGSPLHF. DNA for the CDR3: TGTGCCAGCAGCCTAGGGGACCTTGGTTCACCCCTCCACTTT.

The chain links TRBV5-6 to TRBJ2-1; D is possibly TRBD1 (5 bases). Trimming took off 2 bases at V and 2 bases at J, with 11 bases between the two ends. CDR3 length: 15 amino acids. The germline CDR1 and CDR2 sequences are SGHDT and YYEEEE. The CDR3 DNA sequence: TGTGCCAGCAGCTTACCGACAGATCCCTACAATGAGCAGTTCTTC. It encodes CASSLPTDPYNEQFF.

The chain has TRBV6-5 and TRBJ2-7; a weak D match, TRBD2 (6 bases). The CDR3 runs to 16 residues. The germline V gene has CDR1 MNHEY and CDR2 SVGAGI. Trimming left V 2 bases short and J 2 bases short, with 16 bases between. The CDR3 region has the DNA TGTGCCAGCAGTTACAGTCGGCCATCGGGGGCCTACGAGCAGTACTTC. Translated: CASSYSRPSGAYEQYF.

The chain recombines TRBV5-5 with TRBJ1-4; D gene unclear. From germline, CDR1 is SGHKS and CDR2 YYEKEE (reference sequence). The CDR3 runs 14 residues. V was pared by 2 bases and J by 2 bases, with 7 bases between. The CDR3 protein is CASSFPGTNEKLFF. In DNA form, the CDR3 reads TGTGCCAGCAGCTTCCCGGGGACTAATGAAAAACTGTTTTTT.

This chain connects TRBV16 to TRBJ1-6; perhaps TRBD1 as D (5 bases). Germline V gene lookup returns CDR1 KGHSY and CDR2 FQNENV. V was clipped by 6 bases and J by 6 bases, with 12 bases between them. The CDR3 has 14 residues. This CDR3 reads CASSQSGGNSPLHF. For the CDR3, the DNA is TGTGCCAGCAGTCAAAGTGGGGGTAATTCACCCCTCCACTTT. Using reference TRBV16 and TRBJ1-6 for the parts outside the CDR3, the full variable domain is GEEVAQTPKHLVRGEGQKAKLYCAPIKGHSYVFWYQQVLKNEFKFLISFQNENVFDETGMPKERFSAKCLPNSPCSLEIQATKLEDSAVYFCASSQSGGNSPLHFGNGTRLTVT.

J is TRBJ1-5 and V is TRBV4-1, with a tentative D call TRBD1 (5 bases). The CDR3 is made up of 15 amino acids. CDR1 and CDR2 (germline): MGHRA, YSYEKL. V was trimmed by 4 bases and J by 0 bases, leaving 10 bases between them. The chain's CDR3 is CASSRIRDSNQPQHF. In DNA form, the CDR3 reads TGCGCCAGCAGCCGAATCAGGGATAGCAATCAGCCCCAGCATTTT.

The chain recombines TRBV28 with TRBJ1-6, with a tentative D call TRBD1 (5 bases). Trimming removed 3 bases from V and 0 bases from J, with 6 bases in between. The CDR3 consists of 15 residues. Per the germline V gene, CDR1 is MDHEN and CDR2 is SYDVKM. This chain's CDR3 is CASSLTASYNSPLHF. CDR3 DNA sequence: TGTGCCAGCAGTTTGACAGCCTCCTATAATTCACCCCTCCACTTT.

The rearrangement links TRBV11-2 to TRBJ1-1, with 8 bases that match TRBD1. V gave up 2 bases and J gave up 5 bases; unmatched junction bases: 13. The CDR3 has 17 residues. Germline loops: CDR1 SGHAT, CDR2 FQNNGV. CDR3 sequence (DNA): TGTGCCAGCAGCTTATGGGAAGACAGGGGATGGGTAACTGAAGCTTTCTTT. This translates into CASSLWEDRGWVTEAFF. The full variable domain, its missing parts supplied by reference TRBV11-2 and TRBJ1-1, is EAGVAQSPRYKIIEKRQSVAFWCNPISGHATLYWYQQILGQGPKLLIQFQNNGVVDDSQLPKDRFSAERLKGVDSTLKIQPAKLEDSAVYLCASSLWEDRGWVTEAFFGQGTRLTVV.

V gene TRBV4-2 combines with J gene TRBJ1-3; a weak D match, TRBD1 (6 bases). This CDR3 has 15 residues. Germline CDR1 and CDR2: LGHNA and YNFKEQ. Between the trimmed V and J ends, which lost 0 bases and 5 bases, there was a span of 11 bases. CDR3 nucleotides: TGTGCCAGCAGCCAAGATGGACAGAACCGAAACACCATATATTTT. It is translated as CASSQDGQNRNTIYF.

The rearrangement joins TRBV5-4 to TRBJ2-3; 9 nucleotides line up with TRBD1. V lost 4 bases to trimming and J lost 4 bases; unmatched junction nucleotides: 4. The germline V gene encodes CDR1 SGHNT and CDR2 YYREEE (reference sequence). CDR3 size: 14 residues. Here the CDR3 reads CASSQQGAADTQYF. CDR3 nucleotide sequence: TGTGCCAGCAGCCAACAGGGGGCTGCAGATACGCAGTATTTT. The variable domain in full, completed from reference TRBV5-4 and TRBJ2-3, reads ETGVTQSPTHLIKTRGQQVTLRCSSQSGHNTVSWYQQALGQGPQFIFQYYREEENGRGNFPPRFSGLQFPNYSSELNVNALELDDSALYLCASSQQGAADTQYFGPGTRLTVL.

This chain connects TRBV10-3 to TRBJ1-1; D gene uncertain. CDR1 ENHRY and CDR2 SYGVKD come from the germline V gene. The CDR3 consists of 12 residues. V dropped 6 bases and J dropped 4 bases, with 9 bases sitting between them. The CDR3 DNA reads TGTGCCATCAGGGAAGACACCACTGAAGCTTTCTTT. Translation gives CAIREDTTEAFF.

The J gene is TRBJ2-5, the V gene TRBV10-3, with 8 bases matching TRBD2. The CDR3 is 14 residues long. Germline lookup yields CDR1 ENHRY and CDR2 SYGVKD. The V gene end was trimmed by 6 bases and the J gene end by 1 base; junction bases not matched to a gene: 4. This chain's CDR3 is CAISFGGGQETQYF. The CDR3 DNA reads as TGTGCCATCAGCTTCGGGGGGGGCCAAGAGACCCAGTACTTC.

The chain couples TRBV6-5 to TRBJ2-6; D is ambiguous. Trimming pared 5 bases from V and 0 bases from J, leaving 8 bases between. There are 15 residues in the CDR3. Per the germline V gene, CDR1 is MNHEY and CDR2 is SVGAGI. The CDR3 region is CASSTDLSGANVLTF. The CDR3, as DNA: TGTGCCAGCAGTACCGACCTCTCTGGGGCCAACGTCCTGACTTTC.

Concerning this clone: A junction end diverges from the germline sequence, so it may reflect a read error. This chain links TRBV2 with TRBJ1-5; 8 nucleotides agree with TRBD1. The CDR3 sequence is 17 residues long. Per the germline V gene, CDR1 is SNHLY and CDR2 is FYNNEI. The DNA for the CDR3 is TGTGCCAACAGTCGACAGGGGCCGGACTATAGCAATCAGCCCCAGCATTTT. It translates to CANSRQGPDYSNQPQHF.

The rearrangement links TRBV4-2 to TRBJ1-2; tentatively, D is TRBD1 (5 bases). The germline V gene encodes CDR1 LGHNA and CDR2 YNFKEQ. The CDR3 has 15 amino acids. Trimming removed 0 bases from V and 2 bases from J, with 10 bases in between. The CDR3 region has the DNA TGTGCCAGCAGCCAAGAAACCGGGACCAACTATGGCTACACCTTC. Its protein product is CASSQETGTNYGYTF.

The chain uses TRBV7-2 and TRBJ1-4, with D unresolved. With 5 bases removed from V and 8 bases from J, the gap between germline ends came to 18 bases. Germline V gene sequence: CDR1 SGHTA, CDR2 FQGNSA. The CDR3 has 15 amino acids. As DNA, the CDR3 is TGTGCCAGCAGCCCCGGTGTCGGTCCTTTCGAAAAACTGTTTTTT. Translating it yields CASSPGVGPFEKLFF.

V gene TRBV28 combines with J gene TRBJ1-4; unclear D gene. The CDR3 contains 17 residues. CDR1 and CDR2 (germline): MDHEN, SYDVKM. With 5 bases removed from V and 5 bases from J, the gap between germline ends came to 21 bases. For the CDR3, the DNA is TGTGCCAGCAGTCCATATCTGGGGTTTGAAGGGAATGAAAAACTGTTTTTT. The encoded protein is CASSPYLGFEGNEKLFF. Full variable domain (rest looked up from reference TRBV28 and TRBJ1-4): DVKVTQSSRYLVKRTGEKVFLECVQDMDHENMFWYRQDPGLGLRLIYFSYDVKMKEKGDIPEGYSVSREKKERFSLILESASTNQTSMYLCASSPYLGFEGNEKLFFGSGTQLSVL.

This chain connects TRBV29-1 to TRBJ1-2; perhaps TRBD1 as D (6 bases). V was cut by 6 bases and J by 8 bases, with 16 bases left in between. Germline V lookup: CDR1 SQVTM, CDR2 ANQGSEA. There are 12 residues in the CDR3. CDR3 amino acids: CSVYSGALGYTF. The CDR3 coding sequence is TGCAGCGTCTATTCAGGGGCGTTAGGCTACACCTTC.

This chain connects TRBV5-1 to TRBJ2-5; maybe TRBD2 (5 bases). CDR1 and CDR2 (germline): SGHRS, YFSETQ. V lost 0 bases, J lost 7 bases, and 10 bases lay in between. CDR3 length equals 13 residues. The CDR3 loop is CASSLAGFGTQYF. For the CDR3, the DNA is TGCGCCAGCAGCTTGGCGGGGTTCGGGACCCAGTACTTC. Based on the CDR3 plus reference TRBV5-1 and TRBJ2-5, the full variable domain is KAGVTQTPRYLIKTRGQQVTLSCSPISGHRSVSWYQQTPGQGLQFLFEYFSETQRNKGNFPGRFSGRQFSNSRSEMNVSTLELGDSALYLCASSLAGFGTQYFGPGTRLLVL.

The chain combines TRBV28 with TRBJ1-2, with 7 bases aligning to TRBD1. The junction had 13 bases not matched to a gene; V was cut back by 10 bases and J by 5 bases. This CDR3 is built from 14 residues. The germline V gene has CDR1 MDHEN and CDR2 SYDVKM. CDR3 loop: CAISFTGQRYGYTF. The CDR3 DNA follows: TGTGCCATCTCTTTTACGGGACAGAGATATGGCTACACCTTC.

The rearrangement uses TRBV10-3 and TRBJ1-5, with D unclear. The CDR3 covers 15 residues. In germline, CDR1 is ENHRY, CDR2 SYGVKD. Between the trimmed V and J ends, which lost 3 bases and 3 bases, there was a span of 12 bases. CDR3 amino acids: CAISERWVDNQPQHF. The DNA for the CDR3 is TGTGCCATCAGTGAAAGGTGGGTAGACAATCAGCCCCAGCATTTT.

The V and J genes are TRBV7-2 and TRBJ1-2; D is undetermined. CDR1 is SGHTA and CDR2 is FQGNSA in the germline V gene. V was clipped by 0 bases and J by 4 bases, with 9 bases between them. The CDR3 totals 14 residues. In DNA form, the CDR3 reads TGTGCCAGCAGCTTAGCGCGAAGGGTCTATGGCTACACCTTC. Encoded protein: CASSLARRVYGYTF.

The chain couples TRBV21-1 to TRBJ1-2. TRBV21-1 is listed as a pseudogene. The CDR3 is 12 residues long. CDR3 nucleotides: TGTGCCAGCAGCAAAGTTGGGATTGGCTACACCTTC. Residues: CASSKVGIGYTF.

The rearrangement joins TRBV10-3 to TRBJ1-2; no clear D gene. Germline assignment: CDR1 ENHRY and CDR2 SYGVKD. With 0 bases removed from V and 4 bases from J, the gap between germline ends came to 6 bases. This CDR3 contains 13 residues. CDR3 sequence: CAISESKGYGYTF. The CDR3 DNA reads as TGTGCCATCAGTGAGTCGAAAGGCTATGGCTACACCTTC.

The chain combines TRBV19 with TRBJ2-7; 11 nucleotides line up with TRBD1. The V segment lost 7 bases and the J segment 4 bases; nucleotides outside the gene matches: 6. The CDR3 has 14 amino acids. In germline, CDR1 is LNHDA, CDR2 SQIVND (reference sequence). CDR3 loop: CASTRTGGAYEQYF. DNA for the CDR3: TGTGCCAGTACTCGGACAGGGGGCGCGTACGAGCAGTACTTC. The variable domain in full, with the rest retrieved from reference TRBV19 and TRBJ2-7, is DGGITQSPKYLFRKEGQNVTLSCEQNLNHDAMYWYRQDPGQGLRLIYYSQIVNDFQKGDIAEGYSVSREKKESFPLTVTSAQKNPTAFYLCASTRTGGAYEQYFGPGTRLTVT.

The rearrangement links TRBV7-2 to TRBJ1-6; possibly TRBD1 for D (5 bases). The CDR3 length is 17 residues. The germline V and J ends were trimmed by 2 bases and 5 bases, with 16 bases remaining between them. CDR1 and CDR2 (germline): SGHTA, FQGNSA. The chain's CDR3 is CASSLQGISVNNSPLHF. The DNA for the CDR3 is TGTGCCAGCAGCTTACAGGGAATTAGTGTAAATAATTCACCCCTCCACTTT. The full variable domain, rest sourced from reference TRBV7-2 and TRBJ1-6, is GAGVSQSPSNKVTEKGKDVELRCDPISGHTALYWYRQSLGQGLEFLIYFQGNSAPDKSGLPSDRFSAERTGGSVSTLTIQRTQQEDSAVYLCASSLQGISVNNSPLHFGNGTRLTVT.

This clone has only one observation. The J gene is TRBJ2-2, the V gene TRBV27, with a weak D call TRBD2 (5 bases). This CDR3 contains 12 residues. Germline CDR1 MNHEY, CDR2 SMNVEV (reference sequence). The V and J ends lost 7 bases and 5 bases respectively, with 8 bases between them. This CDR3 is CASKGSTGELFF. CDR3 coding DNA: TGTGCCAGCAAAGGGAGTACCGGGGAGCTGTTTTTT.